The 16 T cell receptor beta chains below all came from one sample that was sequenced in a study of OX40 agonist ivuxolimab in advanced cancers. TCRdb's copy holds only in-frame clones and misses some; the assay was immunoSEQ multiplex PCR. Counted here are tens of thousands of clones, over 75% occurring once; the ten biggest clones make up 5.2%. The sequencing used CD4+ or CD8+ T cells sorted from blood, collected in a trial of the OX40 agonist ivuxolimab. The receptors stem from an adult with an advanced solid tumor such as melanoma, head and neck, liver or kidney cancer.

The chain carries TRBV5-6 and TRBJ1-5, with D perhaps TRBD1 (5 bases). V was pared by 2 bases and J by 7 bases, with 10 bases between. Germline V gene data show CDR1 as SGHDT and CDR2 as YYEEEE. CDR3 length: 13 amino acids. The CDR3 DNA is TGTGCCAGCAGCTTTCAGGGACGACAGCCCCAGCATTTT. This gives the protein CASSFQGRQPQHF.

V and J are TRBV5-8 and TRBJ2-1; D is uncertain. There are 16 residues in the CDR3. Germline values: CDR1 SGHTS, CDR2 YDEGEE. V lost 3 bases and J lost 6, with 19 bases in between. The DNA for the CDR3 is TGTGCCAGCAGCTCGCCTTTTAACGCGGAACCCAATGAGCAGTTCTTC. This codes for CASSSPFNAEPNEQFF. Filled out from reference TRBV5-8 and TRBJ2-1, the complete variable domain reads EAGVTQSPTHLIKTRGQQATLRCSPISGHTSVYWYQQALGLGLQFLLWYDEGEERNRGNFPPRFSGRQFPNYSSELNVNALELEDSALYLCASSSPFNAEPNEQFFGPGTRLTVL.

The rearrangement joins TRBV7-3 to TRBJ2-2; possibly TRBD1 or TRBD2 for D (5 bases each). CDR1 and CDR2 (germline): SGHTA, FQGTGA. This CDR3 comprises 16 residues. V was pared by 1 base and J by 6 bases, with 15 bases between. In DNA, the CDR3 is TGTGCCAGCAGCTTAATGACGGGGCGGGTATCCGGGGAGCTGTTTTTT. Amino acid sequence: CASSLMTGRVSGELFF.

This chain uses TRBV11-1 with TRBJ2-7; the D gene could be TRBD1 or TRBD2 (5 bases each). Germline CDR1 SGHAT, CDR2 FQDESV (reference sequence). This CDR3 comprises 15 residues. V dropped 4 bases and J dropped 3 bases, with 16 bases sitting between them. The CDR3 loop is CASSSQGELDYEQYF. In DNA, the CDR3 is TGTGCCAGCAGCTCCCAGGGAGAACTCGACTACGAGCAGTACTTC.

The table lists this clone with a few counts. The V gene is TRBV2, the J gene TRBJ2-7, with TRBD2 matching over 9 bases. In germline, CDR1 is SNHLY, CDR2 FYNNEI. J gave up 7 bases and V 7 bases, and 8 bases lay outside the gene matches. The CDR3 consists of 13 residues. This CDR3 reads CASTRSGGGEQYF. DNA for the CDR3: TGTGCCAGCACCCGTAGCGGGGGCGGAGAGCAGTACTTC.

The chain couples TRBV18 to TRBJ1-3; D possibly corresponds to TRBD1 (5 bases). CDR1 and CDR2 (germline): KGHSH, LQKENI. This CDR3 comprises 15 residues. V lost 3 bases to trimming and J lost 4 bases, with 13 bases between them. This chain's CDR3 is CASSPRGEGGNTIYF. In DNA form, the CDR3 reads TGTGCCAGCTCACCGCGAGGGGAAGGAGGAAACACCATATATTTT.

This rearrangement joins TRBV30 to TRBJ1-2; possibly TRBD1 for D (5 bases). This CDR3 has 14 residues. Germline loops: CDR1 GTSNPN, CDR2 SVGIG (reference sequence). V lost 4 bases, J lost 8 bases, and 20 bases lay in between. The CDR3 DNA is TGTGCCTGGATATATAAACAGGCCGCGTCCGGCTACACCTTC. Encoded protein: CAWIYKQAASGYTF.

Of note for this clone: The sample contains more than one DNA sequence encoding this CDR3. The chain is built from TRBV11-3 and TRBJ2-7; tentatively, D is TRBD2 (5 bases). V lost 1 base, J lost 0 bases, and 10 bases lay in between. Germline V gene lookup returns CDR1 SGHNT and CDR2 YENEEA. This CDR3 is 15 amino acids long. This chain's CDR3 is CASSLGAGSSYEQYF. DNA of the CDR3: TGTGCCAGCAGCTTAGGTGCGGGCAGCTCCTACGAGCAGTACTTC.

CDR3 bases: TGTGCCAGCAAGCACCTCCCCGGGAACGAGCAGTACTTC. Its translation: CASKHLPGNEQYF. V usage is TRBV6-1 and J usage is TRBJ2-7; perhaps TRBD2 as D (5 bases). The CDR3 loop spans 13 amino acids. Germline CDR1 and CDR2: MNHNS and SASEGT. Trimming cost V 7 bases and J 5 bases, with 15 bases left between them.

CDR3 sequence: CASSVGGGSSYNEQFF. The CDR3 DNA reads TGTGCCAGCAGCGTAGGGGGAGGGAGCTCCTACAATGAGCAGTTCTTC. The rearrangement uses TRBV9 and TRBJ2-1, with 7 bases matching TRBD2. The CDR3 runs to 16 residues. Germline loops: CDR1 SGDLS, CDR2 YYNGEE. V lost 0 bases to trimming and J lost 0 bases; unmatched junction nucleotides: 3.

J is TRBJ2-5 and V is TRBV11-3, with 10 bases aligning to TRBD2. This CDR3 contains 15 residues. After removal of 4 bases from V and 5 bases from J, the junction contained 7 bases not matched to a gene. The germline V gene has CDR1 SGHNT and CDR2 YENEEA. In DNA form, the CDR3 reads TGTGCCAGCAGCTACCATAGCGGGGGGAGGGAGACCCAGTACTTC. It translates to CASSYHSGGRETQYF.

The rearrangement links TRBV28 to TRBJ1-5; maybe TRBD1 (5 bases). Deletions cut 2 bases from V and 3 bases from J, with 20 bases between. The CDR3 loop spans 18 amino acids. CDR1 and CDR2 from the germline V gene are MDHEN and SYDVKM. The DNA for the CDR3 is TGTGCCAGCAGTTTAAGCCCGGGACTGGGTTCATTCAATCAGCCCCAGCATTTT. Protein: CASSLSPGLGSFNQPQHF. Together with reference TRBV28 and TRBJ1-5, the CDR3 gives the full variable domain: DVKVTQSSRYLVKRTGEKVFLECVQDMDHENMFWYRQDPGLGLRLIYFSYDVKMKEKGDIPEGYSVSREKKERFSLILESASTNQTSMYLCASSLSPGLGSFNQPQHFGDGTRLSIL.

The chain has TRBV9 and TRBJ2-5; D gene ambiguous. V dropped 4 bases and J dropped 2 bases, with 15 bases sitting between them. In germline, CDR1 is SGDLS, CDR2 YYNGEE. The length of the CDR3 is 15 residues. The CDR3, as DNA: TGTGCCAGCAGCCCCCGACCGCAGAATCAAGAGACCCAGTACTTC. This gives the protein CASSPRPQNQETQYF.

The genes are TRBV11-3 and TRBJ2-2; no clear D gene. The V gene's germline CDR1 is SGHNT and CDR2 YENEEA. V lost 1 base to trimming and J lost 2 bases, with 5 bases between them. The CDR3 contains 14 residues. The CDR3 DNA is TGTGCCAGCAGCTTAGGACATAACACCGGGGAGCTGTTTTTT. This encodes CASSLGHNTGELFF. The full variable domain, with the rest looked up from reference TRBV11-3 and TRBJ2-2, is EAGVVQSPRYKIIEKKQPVAFWCNPISGHNTLYWYLQNLGQGPELLIRYENEEAVDDSQLPKDRFSAERLKGVDSTLKIQPAELGDSAVYLCASSLGHNTGELFFGEGSRLTVL.

This sequence joins TRBV9 and TRBJ2-3; 7 bases align to TRBD1. Germline trimming cut 0 bases from V and 2 bases from J; bases unmatched to any gene: 9. The CDR3 loop spans 17 amino acids. Germline CDR1 is SGDLS and CDR2 is YYNGEE. The CDR3 here is CASSVATSGQPTDTQYF. CDR3 in DNA: TGTGCCAGCAGCGTAGCTACTTCGGGACAGCCCACAGATACGCAGTATTTT.

This sequence joins TRBV2 and TRBJ1-6; D call uncertain. This CDR3 region has 13 residues. The germline V gene encodes CDR1 SNHLY and CDR2 FYNNEI. V lost 10 bases and J 8 bases, leaving 15 bases between the germline ends. CDR3 sequence reads: CATSQEVYSPLHF. The CDR3 region has the DNA TGTGCCACCTCCCAGGAAGTTTATTCACCCCTCCACTTT.